This entry is about one T cell receptor (beta chain). This record belongs to a study of blood T cell repertoires in COVID-19. For the study at large: The United States, Italy and Spain were the sources of the acute and convalescent COVID-19 samples. Sources were T cells, B-cell-depleted T cells, or PBMCs; the material itself was cDNA or gDNA.

This CDR3 region has 13 residues. CDR1 and CDR2 from the germline V gene are MGHDK and SYGVNS. The ends lost 4 bases at V and 4 bases at J; junction bases unmatched: 3. The protocol was immunoSEQ multiplex PCR, while the TCRdb copy is restricted to in-frame clones and leaves out a portion. The profile shows about 170,000 clones, approximately 95% of them singletons. The chain recombines TRBV25-1 with TRBJ1-1; 7 bases match TRBD1. Sequencing input: peripheral blood. This TCR came from a woman in her fifties or sixties with acute or convalescent COVID-19. The CDR3 sequence: CASSGQGFTEAFF. CDR3 bases: TGTGCCAGCAGTGGACAGGGTTTCACTGAAGCTTTCTTT.